Given below is one T cell receptor beta chain in context. This sample is part of a study of CD8 T cells in Susac syndrome. With random hexamers, reverse transcription was performed on about 0.5 to 1 ug of RNA. Amplification of TCR beta CDR3 across 54 Vbeta and 13 Jbeta was performed with immunoSEQ multiplex PCR. TCRdb independently ran MiXCR on the immunoSEQ multiplex PCR reads; one entry per CDR3 protein. Altogether 110,000 to 150,000 distinct CDR3 sequences are present, about 94% being singletons, with the ten largest covering approximately 0.08%. CDR1 is DFQATT and CDR2 is SNEGSKA in the germline V gene (reference sequence). This CDR3 region has 14 residues. The V end was cut by 0 bases, the J end by 4 bases, with 10 bases between.

This chain uses TRBV20-1 with TRBJ1-3, with D unresolved. The sequencing input was CD4+ T cells from PBMCs. The clonotype originates from a human donor with Susac syndrome. This chain's CDR3 is CSARDSGRGNTIYF. The CDR3 DNA is TGCAGTGCTAGAGATTCGGGGAGAGGAAACACCATATATTTT.